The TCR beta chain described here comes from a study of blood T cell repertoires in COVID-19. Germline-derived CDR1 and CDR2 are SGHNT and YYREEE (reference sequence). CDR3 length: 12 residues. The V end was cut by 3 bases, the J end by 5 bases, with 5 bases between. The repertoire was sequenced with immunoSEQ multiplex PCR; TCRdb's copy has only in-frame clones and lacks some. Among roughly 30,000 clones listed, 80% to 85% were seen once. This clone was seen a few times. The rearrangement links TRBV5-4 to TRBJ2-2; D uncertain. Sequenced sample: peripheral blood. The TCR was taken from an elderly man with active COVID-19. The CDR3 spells CASSYQTGELFF. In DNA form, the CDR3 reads TGTGCCAGCAGCTACCAGACCGGGGAGCTGTTTTTT. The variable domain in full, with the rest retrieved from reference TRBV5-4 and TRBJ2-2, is ETGVTQSPTHLIKTRGQQVTLRCSSQSGHNTVSWYQQALGQGPQFIFQYYREEENGRGNFPPRFSGLQFPNYSSELNVNALELDDSALYLCASSYQTGELFFGEGSRLTVL.